This T cell receptor beta chain emerged from a study of blood T cell repertoires in COVID-19. CDR1 and CDR2 (germline): SQVTM, ANQGSEA. With 7 bases clipped from V and 6 bases from J, the junction kept 7 bases outside the gene matches. The CDR3 length is 12 residues. Only in-frame clones appear in the TCRdb table, and some are missing; sequencing was by immunoSEQ multiplex PCR. This sample has fewer than 130,000 clones, with approximately 79% found just once. The chain combines TRBV29-1 with TRBJ2-3; 7 bases are shared with TRBD1. This TCR was recovered from a man aged 65-85 years with active or convalescent COVID-19. The material sequenced was peripheral blood. CDR3 DNA: TGCAGCGCTAGGGGGCAGGGGGATACGCAGTATTTT. As protein: CSARGQGDTQYF.